These T cell receptor beta chains were read from a single sample in a study of Ad26.COV2.S vaccination and SARS-CoV-2 variants. Method: immunoSEQ multiplex PCR; TCRdb's copy keeps in-frame clones and lacks some. The data hold almost 400,000 clones, with approximately 89% observed a single time. The material was peripheral blood, obtained in a trial of Ad26.COV2.S vaccine versus placebo. These receptors were taken from a person between 18 and 65 years old who received the Ad26.COV2.S COVID-19 vaccine or a placebo. CDR3s include the opening cysteine and the closing phenylalanine or tryptophan. A D gene is named only where the DNA matches it firmly. The size field is filled for only some rows; it gives once, few, many or a size class.

V gene: TRBV5-1; J gene: TRBJ1-1; clone size: NA; D gene: NA; CDR3 DNA: TGCGCCAGCAGCGGGCCAGGGTGGACTGAAGCTTTCTTT; CDR3 protein: CASSGPGWTEAFF
V gene: TRBV28; J gene: TRBJ1-1; clone size: NA; D gene: NA; CDR3 DNA: TGTGCCAGCAGTTTCAGTGGCGGGCGGAACACTGAAGCTTTCTTT; CDR3 protein: CASSFSGGRNTEAFF
V gene: TRBV6-5; J gene: TRBJ2-1; clone size: NA; D gene: TRBD2; CDR3 DNA: TGTGCCAGCAGTCCCGAGCGGGGATCCTACAATGAGCAGTTCTTC; CDR3 protein: CASSPERGSYNEQFF
V gene: TRBV3-1/TRBV3-2; J gene: TRBJ1-1; clone size: NA; D gene: NA; CDR3 DNA: TGTGCCAGCAGCGCCACAGGGATGGCTGAAGCTTTCTTT; CDR3 protein: CASSATGMAEAFF
V gene: TRBV5-5; J gene: TRBJ2-5; clone size: NA; D gene: TRBD1; CDR3 DNA: TGTGCCAGCAGCTCGAGGACAGGGAGCGTTGGGGAGACCCAGTACTTC; CDR3 protein: CASSSRTGSVGETQYF
V gene: TRBV3-1/TRBV3-2; J gene: TRBJ1-1; clone size: few; D gene: NA; CDR3 DNA: TGTGCCAGCAGCCAAGGACATAATATCCTCCGTAACACTGAAGCTTTCTTT; CDR3 protein: CASSQGHNILRNTEAFF
V gene: TRBV4-1; J gene: TRBJ2-5; clone size: NA; D gene: NA; CDR3 DNA: TGCGCCAGCAGCCAAAGAGGTCCCCCGGTGCAAGAGACCCAGTACTTC; CDR3 protein: CASSQRGPPVQETQYF
V gene: TRBV5-1; J gene: TRBJ1-1; clone size: NA; D gene: NA; CDR3 DNA: TGCGCCAGCAGCTTTCTGGGGGACCCCCCTGAAGCTTTCTTT; CDR3 protein: CASSFLGDPPEAFF
V gene: TRBV20-1; J gene: TRBJ2-1; clone size: NA; D gene: NA; CDR3 DNA: TGCAGTGCTAGTCATCGCCACTTGTACAATGAGCAGTTCTTC; CDR3 protein: CSASHRHLYNEQFF
V gene: TRBV5-1; J gene: TRBJ2-7; clone size: NA; D gene: TRBD2; CDR3 DNA: TGCGCCAGCAGCCATACGGGGACTAGCGGTATAGGGCAGTACTTC; CDR3 protein: CASSHTGTSGIGQYF
V gene: TRBV11-3; J gene: TRBJ2-7; clone size: NA; D gene: NA; CDR3 DNA: TGTGCCAGCAGCTTGGTAGATACCTACGAGCAGTACTTC; CDR3 protein: CASSLVDTYEQYF
V gene: TRBV18; J gene: TRBJ1-2; clone size: NA; D gene: NA; CDR3 DNA: TGTGCCAGCTCACCAACAAGGGACTATAGCTATGGCTACACCTTC; CDR3 protein: CASSPTRDYSYGYTF
V gene: TRBV4-3; J gene: TRBJ2-1; clone size: NA; D gene: NA; CDR3 DNA: TGCGCCAGCAGCCAAGGGGGTAAATACAATGAGCAGTTCTTC; CDR3 protein: CASSQGGKYNEQFF
V gene: TRBV5-1; J gene: TRBJ2-7; clone size: NA; D gene: NA; CDR3 DNA: TGCGCCAGCAGCTTGGGGGTCATCAGCGGCTCCTACGAGCAGTACTTC; CDR3 protein: CASSLGVISGSYEQYF
V gene: TRBV28; J gene: TRBJ1-6; clone size: NA; D gene: NA; CDR3 DNA: TGTGCCAGCAGACTACAAGCAAACGGTCTAGGGGGGAATTCACCCCTCCACTTT; CDR3 protein: CASRLQANGLGGNSPLHF
V gene: TRBV6-5; J gene: TRBJ2-3; clone size: NA; D gene: NA; CDR3 DNA: TGTGCCAGCAGTTCCCCTTCAGGGGAGGATACGCAGTATTTT; CDR3 protein: CASSSPSGEDTQYF
V gene: TRBV5-1; J gene: TRBJ2-3; clone size: NA; D gene: TRBD2; CDR3 DNA: TGCGCCAGCAGCCTCCAGACTAGCGGGTACCCAGATACGCAGTATTTT; CDR3 protein: CASSLQTSGYPDTQYF
V gene: TRBV27; J gene: TRBJ1-1; clone size: NA; D gene: NA; CDR3 DNA: TGTGCCAGCAGTGCAGGGGTCGGCATGAACACTGAAGCTTTCTTT; CDR3 protein: CASSAGVGMNTEAFF
V gene: TRBV7-6; J gene: TRBJ2-1; clone size: NA; D gene: NA; CDR3 DNA: TGTGCCAGCGGGATCGGATACAATGAGCAGTTCTTC; CDR3 protein: CASGIGYNEQFF
V gene: TRBV11-2; J gene: TRBJ2-5; clone size: NA; D gene: TRBD1; CDR3 DNA: TGTGCCAGCAGCTTAGGCCAGGGGGACGTAGAGACCCAGTACTTC; CDR3 protein: CASSLGQGDVETQYF
V gene: TRBV5-1; J gene: TRBJ2-7; clone size: NA; D gene: TRBD1; CDR3 DNA: TGCGCCAGCAGCTCCGGGACAGGGTCCTACGAGCAGTACTTC; CDR3 protein: CASSSGTGSYEQYF
V gene: TRBV6-5; J gene: TRBJ2-1; clone size: NA; D gene: NA; CDR3 DNA: TGTGCCAGCAGTTACTCGCCTGACAATGAGCAGTTCTTC; CDR3 protein: CASSYSPDNEQFF
V gene: TRBV7-6; J gene: TRBJ1-5; clone size: NA; D gene: NA; CDR3 DNA: TGTGCCAGCAGCTTAGTTACGGGCCTGAAGTACCAGCCCCAGCATTTT; CDR3 protein: CASSLVTGLKYQPQHF
V gene: TRBV7-8; J gene: TRBJ1-3; clone size: NA; D gene: NA; CDR3 DNA: TGTGCCAGCAGCTTAGATAGGGTTTCGGCTGGAAACACCATATATTTT; CDR3 protein: CASSLDRVSAGNTIYF
V gene: TRBV21-1; J gene: TRBJ1-3; clone size: NA; D gene: NA; CDR3 DNA: TGTGCCAGCAGCCGACCTCGATTCTATAACTATTTTACCTTCTCTGGAAACACCATATATTTT; CDR3 protein: CASSRPRFYNYFTFSGNTIYF
V gene: TRBV5-4; J gene: TRBJ2-1; clone size: NA; D gene: NA; CDR3 DNA: TGTGCCAGCAGGGATCCCTCCCGGGGGGCGGATGAGCAGTTCTTC; CDR3 protein: CASRDPSRGADEQFF
V gene: TRBV27; J gene: TRBJ1-1; clone size: NA; D gene: TRBD1; CDR3 DNA: TGTGCCAGCAGGACAGGCCTCCGACAGGGCACGGGTTCGAACCCTGAAGCTTTCTTT; CDR3 protein: CASRTGLRQGTGSNPEAFF